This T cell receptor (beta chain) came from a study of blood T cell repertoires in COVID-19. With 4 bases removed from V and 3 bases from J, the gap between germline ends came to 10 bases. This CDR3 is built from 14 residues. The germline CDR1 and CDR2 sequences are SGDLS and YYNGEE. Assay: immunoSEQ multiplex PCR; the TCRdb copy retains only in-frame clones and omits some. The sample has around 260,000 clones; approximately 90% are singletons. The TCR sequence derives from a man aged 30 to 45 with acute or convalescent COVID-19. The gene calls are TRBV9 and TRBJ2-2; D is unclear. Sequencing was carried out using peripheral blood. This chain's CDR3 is CASSTEPHTGELFF. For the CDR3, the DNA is TGTGCCAGCAGCACGGAGCCCCACACCGGGGAGCTGTTTTTT.